The 16 T cell receptor beta chains presented below share a single source sample, sequenced in a study of cytomegalovirus exposure and HLA in healthy donors (dated 2017 in TCRdb). The library was built by means of the immunoSEQ multiplex PCR assay. A mixture of 60 forward primers for TCR Vbeta segments and 13 reverse primers for TCR Jbeta segments was used in the multiplex PCR. Not all clones reach the TCRdb copy of this immuneACCESS table, which keeps in-frame sequences only. Checked studies attribute under half of the gap to unresolved V genes and leave the rest unexplained. A total of around 130,000 clones appear in this sample, 65% to 80% of them only once. The top ten hold about 6% of the sample. Sequencing was carried out using PBMCs. The source of these receptors is a man aged 18 to 35 in good health and CMV-seropositive.

The chain links TRBV13 to TRBJ2-2, with D possibly matching TRBD1 (6 bases). This CDR3 spans 15 amino acids. Trimming stripped 5 bases from V and 1 base from J, with 11 bases between. Germline V CDR1 and CDR2: PRHDT, FYEKMQ (reference sequence). CDR3: CASSHGTRNTGELFF. DNA for the CDR3: TGTGCCAGCAGCCACGGGACAAGGAACACCGGGGAGCTGTTTTTT.

The chain links TRBV5-8 to TRBJ2-1; maybe TRBD1 (5 bases). Germline assignment: CDR1 SGHTS and CDR2 YDEGEE. V was cut by 4 bases and J by 5 bases, with 16 bases left in between. This CDR3 comprises 15 residues. CDR3 sequence: CASSDLVQGHNEQFF. CDR3 in DNA: TGTGCCAGCAGCGATCTGGTCCAGGGCCACAATGAGCAGTTCTTC.

V gene TRBV2 combines with J gene TRBJ1-4, with 8 bases matching TRBD1. The CDR3 is 15 amino acids. The germline V gene has CDR1 SNHLY and CDR2 FYNNEI. V lost 7 bases and J lost 13; bases outside the gene matches: 17. As DNA, the CDR3 is TGTGCCAGCACGATCGTCGGACAGGGCCGTCAAAGACTGTTTTTT. It translates to CASTIVGQGRQRLFF.

This chain joins TRBV27 and TRBJ2-7; 8 bases line up with TRBD1. Unmatched junction bases numbered 9, after V lost 4 bases and J lost 4 bases. This CDR3 is 15 amino acids long. CDR1 and CDR2 (germline): MNHEY, SMNVEV (reference sequence). CDR3 sequence: CASSSPSDRDYEQYF. The DNA for the CDR3 is TGTGCCAGCAGTTCACCCTCGGACAGGGATTACGAGCAGTACTTC.

V is TRBV7-2 and J is TRBJ2-1; D not certain. The V gene lost 1 base and the J gene lost 0 bases, with 16 bases spanning the gap. CDR3 length equals 18 residues. Germline CDR1 and CDR2: SGHTA and FQGNSA. The CDR3, as DNA: TGTGCCAGCAGCTTAGGCGCGAGGCGTAGCCTCTCCTACAATGAGCAGTTCTTC. This sequence encodes CASSLGARRSLSYNEQFF.

This clone was recorded a few times. This CDR3 reads CASSSDLGRSYGYTF. The CDR3 region has the DNA TGTGCCAGCAGCTCCGACCTAGGCCGCAGCTATGGCTACACCTTC. The chain recombines TRBV7-9 with TRBJ1-2; D remains ambiguous. The germline V gene has CDR1 SEHNR and CDR2 FQNEAQ (reference sequence). The CDR3 extends over 15 amino acids. Trimming shortened V by 4 bases and J by 4 bases, and 16 bases separated the two germline ends.

The chain couples TRBV21-1 to TRBJ2-5; TRBD2 reflects the table's D call only, with no check against the DNA. TRBV21-1 is a recognized pseudogene. The CDR3 is 19 residues long. DNA of the CDR3: TGTGCCAGCGTCACTCCGAGGGGGGGACCCTCGGGGCGCGGGGAGACCCAGTACTTC. Its translation: CASVTPRGGPSGRGETQYF.

The V and J genes are TRBV25-1 and TRBJ2-1; TRBD2 matches 13 bases. The CDR3 runs to 17 residues. CDR1 and CDR2 from the germline V gene are MGHDK and SYGVNS. The V and J ends lost 6 bases and 6 bases, in that order; junction bases with no gene match: 11. The CDR3 here is CASSHRGLAGSANEQFF. CDR3 nucleotide sequence: TGTGCCAGCAGCCACCGGGGACTAGCGGGATCAGCCAATGAGCAGTTCTTC.

As regards this clone: This may be a read error, as it is one base from a much larger clone. The chain combines TRBV5-5 with TRBJ1-1; D not certain. V was shortened by 0 bases and J by 0 bases, with 6 bases between the two germline ends. The germline gives CDR1 SGHKS, CDR2 YYEKEE (reference sequence). The CDR3 consists of 14 residues. Written as DNA, the CDR3 is TGTGCCAGCAGCTTGGGAGTCATGAACACTGAAGCTTTCTTT. Translation gives CASSLGVMNTEAFF.

The rearrangement joins TRBV6-5 to TRBJ1-4, with a tentative D call TRBD1 (5 bases). The V end lost 4 bases, the J end lost 8 bases, and 17 bases lay between the germline ends. CDR1 is MNHEY and CDR2 is SVGAGI in the germline V gene. This CDR3 spans 15 amino acids. The CDR3 nucleotides are TGTGCCAGCAGTTCCAGGACGACCCGGGGGGAAAAACTGTTTTTT. This codes for CASSSRTTRGEKLFF.

V is TRBV5-1 and J is TRBJ2-1; 14 positions agree with TRBD2. The V gene end was trimmed by 4 bases and the J gene end by 3 bases; junction bases not matched to a gene: 9. This CDR3 is 18 amino acids long. Germline lookup yields CDR1 SGHRS and CDR2 YFSETQ. CDR3 in amino acids: CASSPGTSGGVSYNEQFF. In DNA, the CDR3 is TGCGCCAGCAGCCCCGGGACTAGCGGGGGTGTTAGCTACAATGAGCAGTTCTTC.

This sequence joins TRBV19 and TRBJ2-2, with D maybe TRBD2 (6 bases). The V end was cut by 6 bases, the J end by 2 bases, with 13 bases between. The CDR3 is 15 amino acids. Germline CDR1 LNHDA, CDR2 SQIVND (reference sequence). The CDR3 region is CASSFGTPNTGELFF. CDR3 nucleotides: TGTGCCAGTAGCTTCGGGACTCCCAACACCGGGGAGCTGTTTTTT.

V gene TRBV5-4 combines with J gene TRBJ2-2; D gene unclear. This CDR3 is built from 14 residues. Per germline, CDR1 SGHNT and CDR2 YYREEE (reference sequence). Deletions cut 0 bases from V and 1 base from J, with 4 bases between. In nucleotides, the CDR3 is TGTGCCAGCAGCTTGGACAGGAACACCGGGGAGCTGTTTTTT. Translated: CASSLDRNTGELFF.

This chain links TRBV29-1 with TRBJ2-2; tentative D call: TRBD1 (5 bases). This CDR3 region has 17 residues. V lost 7 bases and J 3 bases, leaving 24 bases between the germline ends. In germline, CDR1 is SQVTM, CDR2 ANQGSEA. The CDR3 reads CSAPTPLRGADTGELFF. The CDR3 region has the DNA TGCAGCGCTCCCACCCCTCTAAGGGGCGCGGACACCGGGGAGCTGTTTTTT.

Here the CDR3 DNA reads TGTGCCAGCACCCAGGATTATAATGAAAAACTGTTTTTT. Residues: CASTQDYNEKLFF. The chain couples TRBV28 to TRBJ1-4; D not resolved. The CDR3 has 13 amino acids. Between the trimmed V and J ends, which lost 7 bases and 4 bases, there was a span of 10 bases. The V gene's germline CDR1 is MDHEN and CDR2 SYDVKM.

This clone was counted a few times. The V call is TRBV5-1, the J call TRBJ2-1; 7 bases fit TRBD1. The CDR3 extends over 13 amino acids. Germline CDR1 and CDR2: SGHRS and YFSETQ. Trimming cost V 2 bases and J 8 bases; bases outside gene matches: 4. CDR3: CASSLGGSDEQFF. DNA of the CDR3: TGCGCCAGCAGCTTAGGGGGCTCCGATGAGCAGTTCTTC. Based on the CDR3 plus reference TRBV5-1 and TRBJ2-1, the full variable domain is KAGVTQTPRYLIKTRGQQVTLSCSPISGHRSVSWYQQTPGQGLQFLFEYFSETQRNKGNFPGRFSGRQFSNSRSEMNVSTLELGDSALYLCASSLGGSDEQFFGPGTRLTVL.